What follows describes a single T cell receptor (beta chain). Its antigen is as yet unknown. Healthy donors had no documented immune events, such as infections, while sampled. Sequencing was performed with immunoSEQ multiplex PCR; in TCRdb, only in-frame clones are kept and a portion is missing. The table has about 52,000 clones, around 82% seen once. This specimen belongs to a study of identifying expanded T cells in peripheral blood. Study observations and caveats: Approximately 1.1 clones differed between technical replicates, versus 16.4 and 19 over time. Across healthy donors, higher total template counts meant significantly greater roughly two-week count variance.

Per the germline V gene, CDR1 is LNHNV and CDR2 is YYDKDF (reference sequence). V shed 2 bases and J 8 bases; nucleotides not matched to a gene: 9. The CDR3 runs to 16 residues. Sequencing input: blood. The gene calls are TRBV15 and TRBJ1-4; 9 nucleotides align to TRBD1. This TCR derives from a person between 18 and 75 years old in good health. The CDR3 DNA is TGTGCCACCAGCAGACCCAGGACAGGGGTCGGAGAAAAACTGTTTTTT. It codes for CATSRPRTGVGEKLFF.